Listed below are T cell receptor beta chains from one sample, sequenced in a study of blood T cell repertoires in COVID-19. The data were produced by immunoSEQ multiplex PCR, yet TCRdb's version contains in-frame clones alone and is incomplete. The table includes tens of thousands of clones, about 90% detected once. Material: peripheral blood. These receptors all come from a human donor in a cohort sampled during active COVID-19. Each CDR3 is given with its conserved first and last residue. Each record gives: J gene, V gene, D gene, clone size, CDR3 DNA, CDR3 protein. D genes are given only for firm matches. Some rows mark clone size as missing; the rest say once, few, many or name a class of expanded clone.

TRBJ2-1	TRBV30	-	-	TGTGCCTGGAGTCCGGGTGGTGAGCAGTTCTTC	CAWSPGGEQFF
TRBJ2-3	TRBV7-2	TRBD2	-	TGTGCCAGCAGCTTGGCCGGGCTAGCGGGGGGTAATACGCAGTATTTT	CASSLAGLAGGNTQYF
TRBJ2-1	TRBV19	TRBD2	-	TGTGCCAGTAGTTGGCTAGCGGGGGGTCAGAGCTCCTACAATGAGCAGTTCTTC	CASSWLAGGQSSYNEQFF
TRBJ2-7	TRBV6-2/TRBV6-3	-	-	TGTGCCAGCAGTAGAGGGGGATTCTACGAGCAGTACTTC	CASSRGGFYEQYF
TRBJ1-1	TRBV6-1	-	-	TGTGCCAGCAGTGAAGCGGGGGGGAACACTGAAGCTTTCTTT	CASSEAGGNTEAFF
TRBJ1-5	TRBV6-5	TRBD1	-	TGTGCCAGCCTAACCCGGGACAGGGGGCAGCCCCAGCATTTT	CASLTRDRGQPQHF
TRBJ1-4	TRBV13	TRBD1	-	TGTGCCAGCAGCTTAAGGCAGGGGGAAGAAAAACTGTTTTTT	CASSLRQGEEKLFF
TRBJ2-5	TRBV4-1	TRBD2	few	TGCGCCAGCAGCCAAGGCCTCCGGGGGGAGGTCGAGACCCAGTACTTC	CASSQGLRGEVETQYF
TRBJ2-1	TRBV5-1	TRBD1	-	TGCGCCAGCGGACGGACAGGCTCCTACAATGAGCAGTTCTTC	CASGRTGSYNEQFF
TRBJ1-1	TRBV7-9	-	-	TGTGCCAGCAGCATGACTCCGGCTCCTGAAGCTTTCTTT	CASSMTPAPEAFF
TRBJ2-1	TRBV2	TRBD2	-	TGTGCCAGCAGTGGGGAATTAGCGGGGGTCTACTACAATGAGCAGTTCTTC	CASSGELAGVYYNEQFF
TRBJ1-3	TRBV7-9	TRBD1	-	TGTGCCAGCAGCGGAAGGGGGCTCTACGGAAACACCATATATTTT	CASSGRGLYGNTIYF
TRBJ2-5	TRBV19	-	-	TGTGCCACTACCTTAGGGGGTCAAGAGACCCAGTACTTC	CATTLGGQETQYF
TRBJ2-1	TRBV4-1	-	-	TGCGCCAGCAGCCAAGATCCTCCGGGGGATGAGCAGTTCTTC	CASSQDPPGDEQFF
TRBJ1-2	TRBV29-1	-	-	TGCAGCGCTTGGGATCAGGGCTATGGCTACACCTTC	CSAWDQGYGYTF